The clone carrying this T cell receptor (beta chain) came up once. Its antigen is unknown. This was a survey-level run. In the study's own analysis: The detection floor for productive clonotype frequency was 2.59 x 10-5. Profiling relied on immunoSEQ multiplex PCR, and the TCRdb table lists in-frame clones only, not all of them. V, J and clone size reflect that table, while D and trimming were determined from the DNA. This repertoire shows more than 6,500 clones, about 90% found once; its top ten account for 50%. The data derive from a study of STAT5B mutations in CD4+ large granular lymphocyte leukemia. The ends lost 3 bases at V and 1 base at J; junction bases unmatched: 5. The CDR3 runs to 16 residues. CDR1 is SGHDT, CDR2 YYEEEE, per germline. Study conclusions and caveats: TRBV06-family usage was enriched in top patient clones (8/27) versus controls (2/35).

This clonotype was sampled from a woman aged 70-85 years with CD4+ T-cell large granular lymphocyte leukemia. The rearrangement links TRBV5-6 to TRBJ1-5; 9 bases map to TRBD1. Source material: PBMCs. The CDR3, as DNA: TGTGCCAGCAGCTCGGACAGGGGAGGGAGCAATCAGCCCCAGCATTTT. It is translated as CASSSDRGGSNQPQHF.